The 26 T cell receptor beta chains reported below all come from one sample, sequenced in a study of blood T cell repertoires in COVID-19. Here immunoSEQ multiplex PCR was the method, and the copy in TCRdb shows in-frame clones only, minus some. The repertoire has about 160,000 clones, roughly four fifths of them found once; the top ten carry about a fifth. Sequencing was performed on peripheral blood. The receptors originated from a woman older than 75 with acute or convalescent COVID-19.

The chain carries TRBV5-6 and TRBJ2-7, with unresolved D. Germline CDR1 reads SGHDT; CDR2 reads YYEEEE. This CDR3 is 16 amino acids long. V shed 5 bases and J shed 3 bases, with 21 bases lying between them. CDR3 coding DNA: TGTGCCAGCAGGTTTAGGTCCGGGTCCCCATACTACGAGCAGTACTTC. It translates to CASRFRSGSPYYEQYF. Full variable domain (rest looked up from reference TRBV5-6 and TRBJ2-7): DAGVTQSPTHLIKTRGQQVTLRCSPKSGHDTVSWYQQALGQGPQFIFQYYEEEERQRGNFPDRFSGHQFPNYSSELNVNALLLGDSALYLCASRFRSGSPYYEQYFGPGTRLTVT.

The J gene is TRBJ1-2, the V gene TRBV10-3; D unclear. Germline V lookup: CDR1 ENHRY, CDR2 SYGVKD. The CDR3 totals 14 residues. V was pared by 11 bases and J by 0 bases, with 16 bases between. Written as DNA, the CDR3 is TGTGCCGTCGAGACGAAGGGAGCTAACTATGGCTACACCTTC. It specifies CAVETKGANYGYTF.

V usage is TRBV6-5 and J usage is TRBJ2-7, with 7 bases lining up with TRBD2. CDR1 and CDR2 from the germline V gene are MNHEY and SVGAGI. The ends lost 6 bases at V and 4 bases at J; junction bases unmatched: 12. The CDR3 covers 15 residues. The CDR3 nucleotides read TGTGCCAGCAGAAAAGGGACTACTGGGTATTACGAGCAGTACTTC. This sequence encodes CASRKGTTGYYEQYF.

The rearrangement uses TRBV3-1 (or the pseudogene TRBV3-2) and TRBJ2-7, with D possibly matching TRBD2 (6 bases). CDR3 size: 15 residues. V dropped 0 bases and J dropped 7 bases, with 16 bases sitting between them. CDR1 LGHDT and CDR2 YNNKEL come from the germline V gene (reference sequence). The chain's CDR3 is CASSQDLRESREQYF. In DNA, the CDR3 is TGTGCCAGCAGCCAAGATTTACGGGAGAGTAGGGAGCAGTACTTC.

In nucleotides, the CDR3 is TGTGCCAGCAGCTTTCCACGTAGGACAGGGAATGAAAAACTGTTTTTT. Translated, it gives CASSFPRRTGNEKLFF. The chain carries TRBV7-9 and TRBJ1-4, with 8 bases fitting TRBD1. Germline values: CDR1 SEHNR, CDR2 FQNEAQ (reference sequence). V shed 3 bases, J shed 5 bases, and the junction held 8 bases outside the gene matches. The CDR3 has 16 amino acids.

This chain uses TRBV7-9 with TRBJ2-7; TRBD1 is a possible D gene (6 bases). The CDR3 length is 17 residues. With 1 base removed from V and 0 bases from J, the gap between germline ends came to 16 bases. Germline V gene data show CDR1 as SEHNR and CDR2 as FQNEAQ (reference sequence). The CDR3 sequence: CASSLGGLGASSYEQYF. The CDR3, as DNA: TGTGCCAGCAGCTTAGGAGGTTTGGGGGCGAGCTCCTACGAGCAGTACTTC.

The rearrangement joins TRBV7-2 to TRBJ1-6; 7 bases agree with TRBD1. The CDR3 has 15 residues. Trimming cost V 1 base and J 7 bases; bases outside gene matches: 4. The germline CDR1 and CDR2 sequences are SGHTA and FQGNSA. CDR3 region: CASSLDRGANSPLHF. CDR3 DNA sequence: TGTGCCAGCAGCTTAGACAGGGGTGCCAATTCACCCCTCCACTTT.

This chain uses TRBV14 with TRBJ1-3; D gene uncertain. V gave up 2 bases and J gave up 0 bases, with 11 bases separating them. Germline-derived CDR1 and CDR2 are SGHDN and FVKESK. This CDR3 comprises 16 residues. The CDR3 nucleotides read TGTGCCAGCAGCCAAACTAGCCAGAGCTCTGGAAACACCATATATTTT. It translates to CASSQTSQSSGNTIYF.

The CDR3 sequence is CASSPGLSNQPQHF. The DNA of the CDR3 is TGTGCCAGCAGCCCAGGGCTCAGCAATCAGCCCCAGCATTTT. The V and J genes are TRBV6-5 and TRBJ1-5; D possibly corresponds to TRBD1 (5 bases). V was cut by 6 bases and J by 1 base, with 10 bases left in between. Per the germline V gene, CDR1 is MNHEY and CDR2 is SVGAGI. This CDR3 spans 14 amino acids.

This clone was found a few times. CDR3 DNA sequence: TGTGCCAGCAGCTTTGAAAGGGGGTCCTACGAGCAGTACTTC. This encodes CASSFERGSYEQYF. The V call is TRBV5-6, the J call TRBJ2-7, with D perhaps matching TRBD1 (6 bases). V dropped 2 bases and J dropped 1 base, with 10 bases sitting between them. Germline CDR1 is SGHDT and CDR2 is YYEEEE. CDR3 length: 14 amino acids.

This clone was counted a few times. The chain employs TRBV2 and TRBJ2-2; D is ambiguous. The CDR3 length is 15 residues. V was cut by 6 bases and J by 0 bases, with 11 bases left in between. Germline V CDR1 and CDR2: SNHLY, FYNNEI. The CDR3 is CASSLGRSNTGELFF. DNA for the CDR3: TGTGCCAGCAGCTTAGGCAGGTCGAACACCGGGGAGCTGTTTTTT.

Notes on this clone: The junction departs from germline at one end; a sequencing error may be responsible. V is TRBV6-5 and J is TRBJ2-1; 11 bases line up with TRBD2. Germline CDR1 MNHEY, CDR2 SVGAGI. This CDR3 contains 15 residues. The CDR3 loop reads CASTYTSGSRNEQFF. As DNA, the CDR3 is TGTGCCAGCACTTACACTAGCGGGAGTCGCAATGAGCAGTTCTTC.

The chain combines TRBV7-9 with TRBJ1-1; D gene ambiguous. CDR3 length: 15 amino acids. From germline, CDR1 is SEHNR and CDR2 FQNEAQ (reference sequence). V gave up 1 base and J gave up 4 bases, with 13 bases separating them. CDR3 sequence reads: CASSLDVLTGTEAFF. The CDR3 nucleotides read TGTGCCAGCAGCTTAGATGTGCTAACCGGCACTGAAGCTTTCTTT.

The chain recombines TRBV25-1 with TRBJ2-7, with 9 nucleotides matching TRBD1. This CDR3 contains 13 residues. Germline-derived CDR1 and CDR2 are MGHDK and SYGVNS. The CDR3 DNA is TGTGCGAGTTCCGGGACAGGGTACCACGAGCAGTACTTC. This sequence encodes CASSGTGYHEQYF.

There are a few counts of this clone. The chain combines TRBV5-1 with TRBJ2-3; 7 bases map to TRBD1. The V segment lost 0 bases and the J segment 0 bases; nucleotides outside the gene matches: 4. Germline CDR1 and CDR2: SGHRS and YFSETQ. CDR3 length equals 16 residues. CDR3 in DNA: TGCGCCAGCAGCTTGGGGGACAGCTCTAGCACAGATACGCAGTATTTT. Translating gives CASSLGDSSSTDTQYF.

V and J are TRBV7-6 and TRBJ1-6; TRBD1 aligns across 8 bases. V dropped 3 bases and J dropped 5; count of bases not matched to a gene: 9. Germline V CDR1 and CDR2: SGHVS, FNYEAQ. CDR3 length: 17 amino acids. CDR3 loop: CASSFRTGLGNNSPLHF. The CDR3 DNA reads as TGTGCCAGCAGCTTTCGGACAGGGCTCGGGAATAATTCACCCCTCCACTTT.

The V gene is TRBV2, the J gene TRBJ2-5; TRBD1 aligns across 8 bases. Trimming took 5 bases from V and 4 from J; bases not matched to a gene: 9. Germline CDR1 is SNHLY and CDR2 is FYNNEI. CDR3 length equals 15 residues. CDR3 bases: TGTGCCAGCAGTTGGCCCGGACAGGGAGGAGAGACCCAGTACTTC. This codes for CASSWPGQGGETQYF.

CDR3 amino acids: CASSYSRSGAGGELFF. CDR3 sequence (DNA): TGTGCCAGCAGTTACTCGAGATCAGGTGCTGGTGGGGAGCTGTTTTTT. V is TRBV6-5 and J is TRBJ2-2, with no clear D. Germline assignment: CDR1 MNHEY and CDR2 SVGAGI. This CDR3 comprises 16 residues. V lost 0 bases to trimming and J lost 8 bases, with 16 bases between them.

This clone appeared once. The DNA of the CDR3 is TGCGCCAGCACCCCAAGAACTAGCGGGAGCCATGAGCAGTTCTTC. This sequence encodes CASTPRTSGSHEQFF. The chain joins TRBV5-1 to TRBJ2-1; the match to TRBD2 covers 11 bases. J lost 8 bases, V lost 6 bases, and 10 bases had no gene match. The CDR3 loop spans 15 amino acids. From germline, CDR1 is SGHRS and CDR2 YFSETQ.

CDR3 nucleotides: TGTGCCAGCAGCCAAGATATGGGCACGTACAATGAGCAGTTCTTC. It encodes CASSQDMGTYNEQFF. This rearrangement joins TRBV3-1 (or the pseudogene TRBV3-2) to TRBJ2-1; D gene unclear. This CDR3 comprises 15 residues. The V and J ends lost 0 bases and 4 bases respectively, with 10 bases between them. CDR1 and CDR2 (germline): LGHDT, YNNKEL (reference sequence).

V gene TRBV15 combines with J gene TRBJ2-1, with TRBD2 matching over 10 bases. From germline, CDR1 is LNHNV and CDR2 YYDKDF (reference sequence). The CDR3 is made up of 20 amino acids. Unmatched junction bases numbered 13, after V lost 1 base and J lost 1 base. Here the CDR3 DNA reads TGTGCCACCAGCAGAGGGCTAGCGGGAGTCGGGGTAGGGTCCTACAATGAGCAGTTCTTC. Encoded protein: CATSRGLAGVGVGSYNEQFF.

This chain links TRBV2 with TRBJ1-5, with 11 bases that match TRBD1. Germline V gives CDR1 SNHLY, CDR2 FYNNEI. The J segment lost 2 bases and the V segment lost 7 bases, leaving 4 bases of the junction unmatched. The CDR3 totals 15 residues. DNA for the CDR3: TGTGCCAGCACCCCGGGACAGGGGGGCAATCAGCCCCAGCATTTT. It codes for CASTPGQGGNQPQHF.

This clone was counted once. CDR3 nucleotide sequence: TGCGCCAGCAGCTTATGGGACAGGGGGCGGCCTGAAGCTTTCTTT. Its protein is CASSLWDRGRPEAFF. This chain connects TRBV5-1 to TRBJ1-1, with 12 bases fitting TRBD1. There are 15 residues in the CDR3. Germline CDR1 is SGHRS and CDR2 is YFSETQ. V lost 2 bases and J lost 6; bases outside the gene matches: 5.

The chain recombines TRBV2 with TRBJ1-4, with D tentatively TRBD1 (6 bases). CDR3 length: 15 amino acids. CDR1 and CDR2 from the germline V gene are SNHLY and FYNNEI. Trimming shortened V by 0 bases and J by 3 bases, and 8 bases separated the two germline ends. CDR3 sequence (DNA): TGTGCCAGCAGTGAAGCGGACAGCTCTAATGAAAAACTGTTTTTT. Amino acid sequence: CASSEADSSNEKLFF.

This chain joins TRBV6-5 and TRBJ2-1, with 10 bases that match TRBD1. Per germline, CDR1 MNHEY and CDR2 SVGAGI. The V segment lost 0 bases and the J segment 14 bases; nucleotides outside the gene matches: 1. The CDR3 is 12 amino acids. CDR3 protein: CASSYSGQGEFF. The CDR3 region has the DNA TGTGCCAGCAGTTACTCCGGACAGGGGGAGTTCTTC.

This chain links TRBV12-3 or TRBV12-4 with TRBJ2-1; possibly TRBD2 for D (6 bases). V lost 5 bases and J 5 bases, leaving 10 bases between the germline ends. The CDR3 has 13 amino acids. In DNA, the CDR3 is TGTGCCAGCAGTCAGGGACTGAACAATGAGCAGTTCTTC. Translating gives CASSQGLNNEQFF.